Presented here are 25 T cell receptor beta chains from one specimen sequenced in a study of shared clonotypes between healthy human individuals. Generated by immunoSEQ multiplex PCR, the TCRdb table keeps only in-frame clones and is missing some. The table has approximately 650,000 clones, around 95% seen once. The naive CD8 subset, CD45RO-negative cells positively selected for CCR7, excluded terminally differentiated effector memory CD45RA+ cells. Sequenced: naive CD8+ T cells sorted from blood. Source of these receptors: a woman younger than 45 in good health.

The J gene is TRBJ2-5, the V gene TRBV13; 7 bases are shared with TRBD2. Losses at the gene ends were 5 bases for V and 1 base for J; bases not matched to a gene: 10. Germline V CDR1 and CDR2: PRHDT, FYEKMQ (reference sequence). The CDR3 has 16 amino acids. CDR3 nucleotides: TGTGCCAGCAGCCAAAAGCGGGGTGAGTTCCAAGAGACCCAGTACTTC. Amino acids: CASSQKRGEFQETQYF.

Comment on this clone: Other DNA sequences in this specimen translate into the identical CDR3. J is TRBJ1-1 and V is TRBV27, with D uncertain. The CDR3 length is 13 residues. Trimming took 5 bases from V and 1 from J, leaving 8 bases between them. Germline lookup yields CDR1 MNHEY and CDR2 SMNVEV (reference sequence). The CDR3, as DNA: TGTGCCAGCAGTCTATATCAGAACACTGAAGCTTTCTTT. It encodes CASSLYQNTEAFF.

The chain recombines TRBV28 with TRBJ2-7; D gene unclear. Trimming took 5 bases from V and 5 from J, leaving 13 bases between them. Germline lookup yields CDR1 MDHEN and CDR2 SYDVKM. The length of the CDR3 is 13 residues. The CDR3 DNA sequence: TGTGCCAGCAGTGCCGGTGGTGGCCACGAGCAGTACTTC. It encodes CASSAGGGHEQYF.

V usage is TRBV4-1 and J usage is TRBJ2-7; 10 bases line up with TRBD1. The CDR3 covers 15 residues. Looked up from germline, CDR1 is MGHRA and CDR2 is YSYEKL. The junction had 3 bases not matched to a gene; V was cut back by 4 bases and J by 0 bases. The DNA for the CDR3 is TGCGCCAGCAGCCTTGGACAGGGGGTCTCCTACGAGCAGTACTTC. Protein sequence: CASSLGQGVSYEQYF.

CDR3 bases: TGTGCCAGCAGTTTGACAGGGAGAGGAGAAAAACTGTTTTTT. Protein sequence: CASSLTGRGEKLFF. The chain uses TRBV28 and TRBJ1-4, with 7 bases aligning to TRBD1. The V gene's germline CDR1 is MDHEN and CDR2 SYDVKM. The CDR3 has 14 residues. V shed 3 bases and J 8 bases; nucleotides not matched to a gene: 6. Filled out from reference TRBV28 and TRBJ1-4, the complete variable domain reads DVKVTQSSRYLVKRTGEKVFLECVQDMDHENMFWYRQDPGLGLRLIYFSYDVKMKEKGDIPEGYSVSREKKERFSLILESASTNQTSMYLCASSLTGRGEKLFFGSGTQLSVL.

V usage is TRBV9 and J usage is TRBJ2-6; 7 bases fit TRBD1. The V and J ends lost 3 bases and 0 bases, in that order; junction bases with no gene match: 9. Germline values: CDR1 SGDLS, CDR2 YYNGEE. The CDR3 contains 18 residues. CDR3 bases: TGTGCCAGCAGCGCGCGTAGGGACAGAACCTCTGGGGCCAACGTCCTGACTTTC. This encodes CASSARRDRTSGANVLTF. Complete variable domain (other parts from reference TRBV9 and TRBJ2-6): DSGVTQTPKHLITATGQRVTLRCSPRSGDLSVYWYQQSLDQGLQFLIQYYNGEERAKGNILERFSAQQFPDLHSELNLSSLELGDSALYFCASSARRDRTSGANVLTFGAGSRLTVL.

The rearrangement uses TRBV13 and TRBJ2-1; D unclear. Germline CDR1 is PRHDT and CDR2 is FYEKMQ (reference sequence). The CDR3 sequence is 15 residues long. V lost 5 bases, J lost 4 bases, and 15 bases lay in between. The CDR3 DNA follows: TGTGCCAGCAGCCCCCAGGCCTCCAAGTACAATGAGCAGTTCTTC. It is translated as CASSPQASKYNEQFF.

The J gene is TRBJ2-1, the V gene TRBV7-9, with D possibly matching TRBD1 (5 bases). This CDR3 has 14 amino acids. Germline-derived CDR1 and CDR2 are SEHNR and FQNEAQ (reference sequence). V was trimmed by 8 bases and J by 5 bases, leaving 16 bases between them. The CDR3 sequence is CASSSGRADNEQFF. The CDR3 DNA reads as TGTGCCAGCTCCTCCGGCAGGGCGGACAATGAGCAGTTCTTC.

The V call is TRBV7-8, the J call TRBJ2-1; 14 bases map to TRBD2. CDR1 and CDR2 from the germline V gene are SGHVS and FQNEAQ. CDR3 length: 18 amino acids. The V segment lost 5 bases and the J segment 0 bases; nucleotides outside the gene matches: 6. The CDR3 bases are TGTGCCAGCAGCGGAGGACTAGCGGGAGGCAGCTCCTACAATGAGCAGTTCTTC. Its protein product is CASSGGLAGGSSYNEQFF.

The V and J genes are TRBV5-1 and TRBJ1-1; the D gene is possibly TRBD1 (6 bases). Germline CDR1 and CDR2: SGHRS and YFSETQ. V was cut by 4 bases and J by 7 bases, with 11 bases left in between. CDR3 length equals 12 residues. The CDR3 loop is CASSPSGVEAFF. As DNA, the CDR3 is TGCGCCAGCAGCCCATCAGGGGTTGAAGCTTTCTTT.

This clone was picked up a small number of times. The chain uses TRBV30 and TRBJ1-1, with a tentative D call TRBD1 (6 bases). The CDR3 is 11 amino acids. From germline, CDR1 is GTSNPN and CDR2 SVGIG (reference sequence). Between the trimmed V and J ends, which lost 2 bases and 8 bases, there was a span of 9 bases. This chain's CDR3 is CAWSTGQEAFF. As DNA, the CDR3 is TGTGCCTGGAGTACCGGACAGGAAGCTTTCTTT.

The V call is TRBV19, the J call TRBJ1-1; maybe TRBD1 (6 bases). Germline CDR1 and CDR2: LNHDA and SQIVND (reference sequence). V was pared by 3 bases and J by 0 bases, with 17 bases between. The CDR3 runs to 17 residues. CDR3 sequence reads: CASSIPPVQGVNTEAFF. The CDR3 DNA sequence: TGTGCCAGTAGTATCCCCCCCGTACAGGGCGTGAACACTGAAGCTTTCTTT.

The rearrangement links TRBV6-1 to TRBJ2-5; D may be TRBD2 (7 bases). The germline V gene encodes CDR1 MNHNS and CDR2 SASEGT. The ends were cut back, 8 bases at V and 3 bases at J, with 19 bases in the middle. The CDR3 extends over 15 amino acids. CDR3 sequence: CASLEGQGREETQYF. The DNA for the CDR3 is TGTGCCAGCCTTGAAGGGCAGGGGAGGGAAGAGACCCAGTACTTC.

This clone has a single count. The rearrangement uses TRBV4-1 and TRBJ2-1; TRBD2 aligns across 7 bases. The length of the CDR3 is 15 residues. Germline V gene lookup returns CDR1 MGHRA and CDR2 YSYEKL. The V gene end was trimmed by 3 bases and the J gene end by 7 bases; junction bases not matched to a gene: 9. The CDR3 loop reads CASSQRSGKLNEQFF. For the CDR3, the DNA is TGCGCCAGCAGCCAGCGGAGCGGGAAGTTAAATGAGCAGTTCTTC.

This clone was counted between two and nine times. The chain links TRBV6-4 to TRBJ1-2; weak D call: TRBD1 (5 bases). The V gene's germline CDR1 is MRHNA and CDR2 SNTAGT. This CDR3 has 13 residues. V dropped 0 bases and J dropped 4 bases, with 6 bases sitting between them. The CDR3 is CASSDSGVYGYTF. Written as DNA, the CDR3 is TGTGCCAGCAGTGACTCAGGGGTCTATGGCTACACCTTC.

This clone has only one observation. This chain's CDR3 is CASSPQGPTGELFF. The CDR3 nucleotides read TGTGCCAGCAGCCCCCAGGGTCCCACCGGGGAGCTGTTTTTT. The chain is built from TRBV7-9 and TRBJ2-2; TRBD1 might be the D (5 bases). Germline V gene lookup returns CDR1 SEHNR and CDR2 FQNEAQ (reference sequence). V lost 5 bases to trimming and J lost 4 bases, with 11 bases between them. The CDR3 loop spans 14 amino acids.

CDR3 coding DNA: TGTGCCAGCAGTCCGGGACAGCTTAATGAAAAACTGTTTTTT. This translates into CASSPGQLNEKLFF. The chain uses TRBV2 and TRBJ1-4, with 7 bases fitting TRBD1. The J segment lost 4 bases and the V segment lost 5 bases, leaving 4 bases of the junction unmatched. Looked up from germline, CDR1 is SNHLY and CDR2 is FYNNEI. The CDR3 runs to 14 residues.

V usage is TRBV28 and J usage is TRBJ2-7, with no clear D. Trimming pared 7 bases from V and 3 bases from J, leaving 16 bases between. Germline V lookup: CDR1 MDHEN, CDR2 SYDVKM. The CDR3 length is 14 residues. The chain's CDR3 is CASNDSGPLYEQYF. The DNA of the CDR3 is TGTGCCAGCAACGACTCCGGGCCCCTCTACGAGCAGTACTTC. Using reference TRBV28 and TRBJ2-7 for the parts outside the CDR3, the full variable domain is DVKVTQSSRYLVKRTGEKVFLECVQDMDHENMFWYRQDPGLGLRLIYFSYDVKMKEKGDIPEGYSVSREKKERFSLILESASTNQTSMYLCASNDSGPLYEQYFGPGTRLTVT.

CDR3 bases: TGTGCCAGCAGACCCCGGGGGGGGAACACTGAAGCTTTCTTT. The encoded protein is CASRPRGGNTEAFF. This chain joins TRBV5-4 and TRBJ1-1; D might be TRBD1 (5 bases). V dropped 5 bases and J dropped 1 base, with 12 bases sitting between them. The CDR3 loop spans 14 amino acids. Germline-derived CDR1 and CDR2 are SGHNT and YYREEE (reference sequence).

With respect to this clone: Other DNA sequences within the sample encode an identical CDR3. This rearrangement joins TRBV27 to TRBJ2-7, with 11 positions matching TRBD1. CDR1 is MNHEY, CDR2 SMNVEV, per germline (reference sequence). V shed 5 bases, J shed 7 bases, and the junction held 7 bases outside the gene matches. CDR3 size: 14 residues. The CDR3 DNA reads TGTGCCAGCAGTCCGGGGACAGGGGGTAAAGAGCAGTACTTC. Its translation is CASSPGTGGKEQYF.

This clone came up once. The CDR3 is CASSHDRGHLNQPQHF. For the CDR3, the DNA is TGTGCCAGCAGCCACGACAGGGGGCATCTCAATCAGCCCCAGCATTTT. The V gene is TRBV7-8, the J gene TRBJ1-5; 10 nucleotides align to TRBD1. Unmatched junction bases numbered 7, after V lost 5 bases and J lost 3 bases. The CDR3 sequence is 16 residues long. Germline assignment: CDR1 SGHVS and CDR2 FQNEAQ.

Turning to this clone: This sample includes further DNA sequences coding for the same CDR3. The chain combines TRBV7-9 with TRBJ2-7; no reliable D call. The CDR3 is made up of 12 amino acids. From germline, CDR1 is SEHNR and CDR2 FQNEAQ (reference sequence). Trimming pared 3 bases from V and 4 bases from J, leaving 7 bases between. CDR3 DNA: TGTGCCAGCAGCTTCCAAGGGTACGAGCAGTACTTC. It translates to CASSFQGYEQYF.

The chain combines TRBV5-1 with TRBJ2-1; the match to TRBD2 covers 10 bases. Trimming took 0 bases from V and 8 from J; bases not matched to a gene: 14. Germline V CDR1 and CDR2: SGHRS, YFSETQ. This CDR3 comprises 18 residues. CDR3 residues: CASSLAAGGPTGMDEQFF. The CDR3, as DNA: TGCGCCAGCAGCTTGGCAGCGGGAGGGCCCACGGGGATGGATGAGCAGTTCTTC.

The V gene is TRBV7-8, the J gene TRBJ2-2, with D perhaps assigned TRBD1 or TRBD2 (5 bases each). The V end lost 7 bases, the J end lost 1 base, and 16 bases lay between the germline ends. Germline CDR1 and CDR2: SGHVS and FQNEAQ. The CDR3 covers 16 residues. CDR3 amino acids: CASTQTGTENTGELFF. The CDR3 DNA sequence: TGTGCCAGCACCCAAACCGGGACGGAGAACACCGGGGAGCTGTTTTTT. Filled out from reference TRBV7-8 and TRBJ2-2, the complete variable domain reads GAGVSQSPRYKVAKRGQDVALRCDPISGHVSLFWYQQALGQGPEFLTYFQNEAQLDKSGLPSDRFFAERPEGSVSTLKIQRTQQEDSAVYLCASTQTGTENTGELFFGEGSRLTVL.

The V and J genes are TRBV28 and TRBJ2-1, with D possibly TRBD2 on 6 matching bases. With 8 bases removed from V and 6 bases from J, the gap between germline ends came to 8 bases. Germline V gene sequence: CDR1 MDHEN, CDR2 SYDVKM. The length of the CDR3 is 11 residues. The CDR3 here is CASGRRNEQFF. The DNA of the CDR3 is TGTGCCAGCGGGAGGCGCAATGAGCAGTTCTTC. Based on the CDR3 plus reference TRBV28 and TRBJ2-1, the full variable domain is DVKVTQSSRYLVKRTGEKVFLECVQDMDHENMFWYRQDPGLGLRLIYFSYDVKMKEKGDIPEGYSVSREKKERFSLILESASTNQTSMYLCASGRRNEQFFGPGTRLTVL.